These 6 T cell receptor beta chains were all obtained from the same sample, sequenced in a study of technical replicates of blood from several donors. TCRdb's copy holds only in-frame clones and misses some; the assay was immunoSEQ multiplex PCR. The data hold tens of thousands of clones, with 80% to 90% observed a single time. The sequenced sample was PBMCs. The receptors come from a human donor in good health. Some clones in this sample may be carry-over from other donors' samples.

This clone was found once. J is TRBJ2-3 and V is TRBV7-7; no definite D call. Germline V CDR1 and CDR2: SSHAT, FNYEAQ (reference sequence). The V and J ends lost 8 bases and 5 bases respectively, with 11 bases between them. There are 12 residues in the CDR3. The CDR3 here is CASDLSGDTQYF. The CDR3 DNA is TGTGCCAGCGACCTTTCGGGAGATACGCAGTATTTT. Using reference TRBV7-7 and TRBJ2-3 for the parts outside the CDR3, the full variable domain is GAGVSQSPRYKVTKRGQDVTLRCDPISSHATLYWYQQALGQGPEFLTYFNYEAQPDKSGLPSDRFSAERPEGSISTLTIQRTEQRDSAMYRCASDLSGDTQYFGPGTRLTVL.

V is TRBV4-3 and J is TRBJ1-4, with 10 positions matching TRBD1. Germline V CDR1 and CDR2: LGHNA, YSLEER. The CDR3 loop spans 16 amino acids. J was trimmed by 8 bases and V by 3 bases; bases with no gene match: 9. The CDR3 protein is CASSQTGGAAREKLFF. DNA of the CDR3: TGCGCCAGCAGCCAGACAGGGGGCGCCGCCAGGGAAAAACTGTTTTTT.

This sequence joins TRBV18 and TRBJ2-7; 8 positions match TRBD1. Germline values: CDR1 KGHSH, CDR2 LQKENI. The junction had 4 bases not matched to a gene; V was cut back by 3 bases and J by 3 bases. This CDR3 has 14 amino acids. The CDR3 region is CASSPDRGIYEQYF. The CDR3 nucleotides are TGTGCCAGCTCACCCGACAGGGGAATCTACGAGCAGTACTTC.

The chain combines TRBV4-1 with TRBJ2-7; D is unresolved. The CDR3 spans 15 residues. Germline CDR1 reads MGHRA; CDR2 reads YSYEKL. The V gene lost 4 bases and the J gene lost 0 bases, with 13 bases spanning the gap. CDR3 sequence (DNA): TGCGCCAGCAGCCCTGAAGCTCAGGCCTCCTACGAGCAGTACTTC. Protein product: CASSPEAQASYEQYF.

J is TRBJ2-3 and V is TRBV7-6; perhaps TRBD1 as D (5 bases). V lost 5 bases and J lost 1, with 16 bases in between. Per the germline V gene, CDR1 is SGHVS and CDR2 is FNYEAQ. The CDR3 has 16 residues. The chain's CDR3 is CASSNEQAEGTDTQYF. In DNA, the CDR3 is TGTGCCAGCAGCAACGAACAGGCAGAAGGCACAGATACGCAGTATTTT.

The chain employs TRBV11-2 and TRBJ2-1; TRBD2 matches at 7 bases. The V gene's germline CDR1 is SGHAT and CDR2 FQNNGV. The length of the CDR3 is 15 residues. V lost 4 bases and J lost 8; bases outside the gene matches: 11. The CDR3: CASSYSAGVVDEQFF. CDR3 bases: TGTGCCAGCAGCTATAGCGCGGGAGTGGTGGATGAGCAGTTCTTC. Full variable domain (missing parts from reference TRBV11-2 and TRBJ2-1): EAGVAQSPRYKIIEKRQSVAFWCNPISGHATLYWYQQILGQGPKLLIQFQNNGVVDDSQLPKDRFSAERLKGVDSTLKIQPAKLEDSAVYLCASSYSAGVVDEQFFGPGTRLTVL.